A single sample gave rise to the 27 T cell receptor beta chains below, sequenced in a study of shared clonotypes between healthy human individuals. Repertoires were generated with immunoSEQ multiplex PCR, while TCRdb's copy carries only in-frame clones and drops some. The table shows 2 million to 2.5 million clones, with nearly 97% occurring only once. Sequences were obtained from naive CD4+ T cells sorted from blood. This sample's subset: CD45RA+ positively selected. Receptors originate from a man between 18 and 35 years old in good health.

The chain combines TRBV7-9 with TRBJ1-4; 8 nucleotides match TRBD1. Germline-derived CDR1 and CDR2 are SEHNR and FQNEAQ (reference sequence). The CDR3 extends over 14 amino acids. The ends lost 5 bases at V and 7 bases at J; junction bases unmatched: 6. This CDR3 reads CASSPQGAGEKLFF. The CDR3 DNA sequence: TGTGCCAGCAGCCCCCAGGGGGCGGGTGAAAAACTGTTTTTT.

The chain couples TRBV11-2 to TRBJ1-3; D is perhaps TRBD1 (5 bases). Germline-derived CDR1 and CDR2 are SGHAT and FQNNGV. The CDR3 covers 15 residues. The V and J ends lost 3 bases and 7 bases respectively, with 16 bases between them. CDR3 DNA sequence: TGTGCCAGCAGCTTGACCGGGACGGCAATGAACACCATATATTTT. Amino acid sequence: CASSLTGTAMNTIYF.

The chain has TRBV4-3 and TRBJ2-3, with 8 bases fitting TRBD2. The length of the CDR3 is 15 residues. The V gene's germline CDR1 is LGHNA and CDR2 YSLEER. Trimming took 4 bases from V and 6 from J; bases not matched to a gene: 9. CDR3 coding DNA: TGCGCCAGCAGCCGAGGACTAGCCCAAGGGGATACGCAGTATTTT. This encodes CASSRGLAQGDTQYF.

The sample holds one count of this clone. V is TRBV30 and J is TRBJ1-4; D not resolved. CDR1 is GTSNPN and CDR2 is SVGIG in the germline V gene (reference sequence). V lost 1 base, J lost 7 bases, and 10 bases lay in between. This CDR3 region has 13 residues. CDR3 region: CAWSGFPGEKLFF. CDR3 bases: TGTGCCTGGAGTGGGTTCCCCGGTGAAAAACTGTTTTTT.

This chain connects TRBV18 to TRBJ2-1, with TRBD1 matching 9 bases. The CDR3 is 17 residues long. Unmatched junction bases numbered 5, after V lost 0 bases and J lost 2 bases. Germline V gene lookup returns CDR1 KGHSH and CDR2 LQKENI. Written as DNA, the CDR3 is TGTGCCAGCTCACCACCTATGGGACAGGGACCCTACAATGAGCAGTTCTTC. This codes for CASSPPMGQGPYNEQFF. The complete variable domain, with remaining parts taken from reference TRBV18 and TRBJ2-1, reads NAGVMQNPRHLVRRRGQEARLRCSPMKGHSHVYWYRQLPEEGLKFMVYLQKENIIDESGMPKERFSAEFPKEGPSILRIQQVVRGDSAAYFCASSPPMGQGPYNEQFFGPGTRLTVL.

This sequence joins TRBV7-9 and TRBJ2-5; perhaps TRBD2 as D (5 bases). The V end was cut by 3 bases, the J end by 4 bases, with 15 bases between. The CDR3 has 15 residues. Per the germline V gene, CDR1 is SEHNR and CDR2 is FQNEAQ (reference sequence). CDR3: CASSLGRGSAETQYF. In DNA form, the CDR3 reads TGTGCCAGCAGCTTGGGTCGTGGTAGCGCAGAGACCCAGTACTTC.

The V and J genes are TRBV30 and TRBJ2-6; D uncertain. Germline V gene data show CDR1 as GTSNPN and CDR2 as SVGIG (reference sequence). Trimming stripped 5 bases from V and 0 bases from J, with 11 bases between. The CDR3 sequence is 15 residues long. CDR3 protein: CAWATGFSGANVLTF. Here the CDR3 DNA reads TGTGCCTGGGCTACCGGGTTCTCTGGGGCCAACGTCCTGACTTTC. Using reference TRBV30 and TRBJ2-6 for the parts outside the CDR3, the full variable domain is SQTIHQWPATLVQPVGSPLSLECTVEGTSNPNLYWYRQAAGRGLQLLFYSVGIGQISSEVPQNLSASRPQDRQFILSSKKLLLSDSGFYLCAWATGFSGANVLTFGAGSRLTVL.

This clone has a single count. The rearrangement links TRBV30 to TRBJ1-5, with D possibly TRBD1 on 5 matching bases. V was clipped by 3 bases and J by 4 bases, with 19 bases between them. Germline CDR1 reads GTSNPN; CDR2 reads SVGIG (reference sequence). The CDR3 has 16 amino acids. The CDR3 DNA is TGTGCCTGGAGCTTTCCCCGTAGGGGCCAAAATCAGCCCCAGCATTTT. Its translation: CAWSFPRRGQNQPQHF. The variable domain in full, completed from reference TRBV30 and TRBJ1-5, reads SQTIHQWPATLVQPVGSPLSLECTVEGTSNPNLYWYRQAAGRGLQLLFYSVGIGQISSEVPQNLSASRPQDRQFILSSKKLLLSDSGFYLCAWSFPRRGQNQPQHFGDGTRLSIL.

The V call is TRBV30, the J call TRBJ2-7, with 12 bases aligning to TRBD2. CDR3 length: 16 residues. J was trimmed by 2 bases and V by 2 bases; bases with no gene match: 7. Per germline, CDR1 GTSNPN and CDR2 SVGIG (reference sequence). CDR3 sequence (DNA): TGTGCCTGGAGTCCCCTGACTAGCGGGGGACCCTACGAGCAGTACTTC. As protein: CAWSPLTSGGPYEQYF.

V is TRBV6-1 and J is TRBJ1-2; 9 bases map to TRBD1. Germline-derived CDR1 and CDR2 are MNHNS and SASEGT. V dropped 6 bases and J dropped 4; count of bases not matched to a gene: 9. This CDR3 spans 15 amino acids. This CDR3 is CASRTQGQGGYGYTF. The CDR3 DNA reads TGTGCCAGCAGGACCCAGGGACAGGGAGGCTATGGCTACACCTTC.

This sequence joins TRBV6-1 and TRBJ2-3; D possibly uses TRBD1 or TRBD2 (5 bases each). The CDR3 is 16 amino acids. Trimming took off 4 bases at V and 6 bases at J, with 20 bases between the two ends. CDR1 is MNHNS, CDR2 SASEGT, per germline. The CDR3 DNA follows: TGTGCCAGCAGTGTCGTCGCCGGGGCCAATAAGGATACGCAGTATTTT. The encoded protein is CASSVVAGANKDTQYF.

The gene calls are TRBV7-2 and TRBJ2-5; 10 nucleotides match TRBD2. The germline V gene has CDR1 SGHTA and CDR2 FQGNSA. J was trimmed by 5 bases and V by 5 bases; bases with no gene match: 5. CDR3 size: 14 residues. Written as DNA, the CDR3 is TGTGCCAGCAGCCAGGGACTAGCGCGGGAGACCCAGTACTTC. This codes for CASSQGLARETQYF.

In DNA form, the CDR3 reads TGTGCCAGCAGTCCCCTGGCGGGGTATAATTCACCCCTCCACTTT. This translates into CASSPLAGYNSPLHF. The rearrangement uses TRBV6-5 and TRBJ1-6, with D unclear. CDR1 and CDR2 from the germline V gene are MNHEY and SVGAGI. The CDR3 spans 15 residues. Trimming removed 5 bases at V and 4 bases at J, with 12 bases between.

This clone was seen a handful of times. This sample includes further DNA sequences coding for the same CDR3. This sequence joins TRBV10-3 and TRBJ2-7; D remains unclear. The V gene's germline CDR1 is ENHRY and CDR2 SYGVKD. The CDR3 is 13 residues long. V was clipped by 0 bases and J by 3 bases, with 6 bases between them. The CDR3 reads CAISESSSYEQYF. The DNA for the CDR3 is TGTGCCATCAGTGAGTCGAGCAGCTACGAGCAGTACTTC.

The chain links TRBV28 to TRBJ2-2, with a possible D match to TRBD1 (5 bases). The V end lost 6 bases, the J end lost 4 bases, and 21 bases lay between the germline ends. Looked up from germline, CDR1 is MDHEN and CDR2 is SYDVKM. CDR3 length: 17 residues. Here the CDR3 DNA reads TGTGCCAGCAGACGTTATGTTGGGGCCACAGGCACCGGGGAGCTGTTTTTT. As protein: CASRRYVGATGTGELFF.

This rearrangement joins TRBV5-6 to TRBJ2-1; the D gene could be TRBD1 or TRBD2 (5 bases each). This CDR3 has 15 residues. Germline V CDR1 and CDR2: SGHDT, YYEEEE. The V gene lost 4 bases and the J gene lost 4 bases, with 15 bases spanning the gap. The CDR3 here is CASSAGTQSYNEQFF. The CDR3 nucleotides read TGTGCCAGCAGCGCCGGGACCCAGAGTTACAATGAGCAGTTCTTC.

The chain links TRBV6-1 to TRBJ2-2, with TRBD2 matching 8 bases. The CDR3 extends over 15 amino acids. Germline loops: CDR1 MNHNS, CDR2 SASEGT. V dropped 6 bases and J dropped 4; count of bases not matched to a gene: 7. This chain's CDR3 is CASRGSGGLTGELFF. The CDR3 DNA reads TGTGCCAGCAGGGGATCGGGGGGGCTCACCGGGGAGCTGTTTTTT.

Concerning this clone itself: Additional DNA sequences in this sample encode the identical CDR3. The chain uses TRBV5-1 and TRBJ2-2, with 8 positions matching TRBD1. Germline V gene data show CDR1 as SGHRS and CDR2 as YFSETQ. Trimming took 4 bases from V and 4 from J; bases not matched to a gene: 3. CDR3 size: 14 residues. In nucleotides, the CDR3 is TGCGCCAGCAGCGGGGGACAGGTCACCGGGGAGCTGTTTTTT. Protein product: CASSGGQVTGELFF.

V usage is TRBV19 and J usage is TRBJ2-7; TRBD2 is a possible D gene (6 bases). The ends were cut back, 9 bases at V and 0 bases at J, with 15 bases in the middle. Germline assignment: CDR1 LNHDA and CDR2 SQIVND (reference sequence). CDR3 length equals 14 residues. This CDR3 reads CASQPTGVSYEQYF. CDR3 coding DNA: TGTGCCAGCCAGCCGACGGGAGTCTCCTACGAGCAGTACTTC.

The chain carries TRBV28 and TRBJ2-5, with TRBD2 matching over 9 bases. The germline V gene has CDR1 MDHEN and CDR2 SYDVKM. V lost 7 bases, J lost 5 bases, and 11 bases stayed unmatched. The length of the CDR3 is 15 residues. The CDR3 DNA reads TGTGCCAGCACCCTAGGGCGGGGGGGCCCGGAGACCCAGTACTTC. Translation gives CASTLGRGGPETQYF.

J is TRBJ1-2 and V is TRBV6-1, with a possible D match to TRBD1 (6 bases). Per the germline V gene, CDR1 is MNHNS and CDR2 is SASEGT. Trimming left V 6 bases short and J 5 bases short, with 16 bases between. The CDR3 is 14 residues long. CDR3 DNA sequence: TGTGCCAGCAGAGATACAGGGCCATGGTATGGCTACACCTTC. Amino acids: CASRDTGPWYGYTF.

The J gene is TRBJ1-1, the V gene TRBV5-4; D unresolved. Trimming removed 2 bases at V and 1 base at J, with 9 bases between. CDR1 and CDR2 from the germline V gene are SGHNT and YYREEE (reference sequence). This CDR3 is 14 amino acids long. The DNA of the CDR3 is TGTGCCAGCAGCTTAGGGCTATCGAACACTGAAGCTTTCTTT. This codes for CASSLGLSNTEAFF.

CDR3 amino acids: CASSFIAGGQNEQFF. The DNA for the CDR3 is TGTGCCAGCAGCTTCATAGCGGGGGGGCAGAATGAGCAGTTCTTC. The V gene is TRBV11-1, the J gene TRBJ2-1; 11 nucleotides match TRBD2. The length of the CDR3 is 15 residues. Germline CDR1 is SGHAT and CDR2 is FQDESV (reference sequence). J lost 7 bases, V lost 3 bases, and 5 bases had no gene match.

This clone came up once. The chain uses TRBV25-1 and TRBJ2-1, with D uncertain. This CDR3 comprises 15 residues. From germline, CDR1 is MGHDK and CDR2 SYGVNS. The V and J ends lost 4 bases and 2 bases respectively, with 12 bases between them. CDR3 amino acids: CASSVEQSAYNEQFF. The CDR3 region has the DNA TGTGCCAGCAGTGTTGAGCAGTCGGCCTACAATGAGCAGTTCTTC.

This chain connects TRBV5-4 to TRBJ2-2, with 7 bases matching TRBD2. V shed 3 bases, J shed 6 bases, and the junction held 8 bases outside the gene matches. The germline V gene has CDR1 SGHNT and CDR2 YYREEE (reference sequence). CDR3 length: 15 amino acids. The CDR3, as DNA: TGTGCCAGCAGCTCGAGGAGCGGGAAGTCCGGGGAGCTGTTTTTT. This translates into CASSSRSGKSGELFF.

The V call is TRBV4-2, the J call TRBJ2-3; TRBD1 or TRBD2 may be the D gene (5 bases each). The germline CDR1 and CDR2 sequences are LGHNA and YNFKEQ. The CDR3 sequence is 16 residues long. V shed 1 base and J shed 0 bases, with 11 bases lying between them. For the CDR3, the DNA is TGTGCCAGCAGCCAAGTCTTTGGGGGTAGCACAGATACGCAGTATTTT. This translates into CASSQVFGGSTDTQYF.

CDR3 in amino acids: CSAGQVEAFF. In DNA, the CDR3 is TGCAGCGCCGGACAGGTTGAAGCTTTCTTT. J is TRBJ1-1 and V is TRBV29-1, with 7 positions matching TRBD1. Germline V CDR1 and CDR2: SQVTM, ANQGSEA. This CDR3 has 10 amino acids. After removal of 7 bases from V and 7 bases from J, the junction contained 3 bases not matched to a gene.